The 17 T cell receptor beta chains below all came from one sample that was sequenced in a study of blood T cell repertoires in COVID-19. Data came from immunoSEQ multiplex PCR; TCRdb stores just in-frame clones and leaves some out. The sample has roughly 450,000 clones, around 90% seen once; the top ten hold 0.6% to 0.7%. Sequenced input: PBMCs or T cells enriched from blood (not recorded which). The receptors stem from a man between 18 and 35 years old who had recovered from COVID-19.

V is TRBV28 and J is TRBJ2-5, with 9 bases identical to TRBD2. Unmatched junction bases numbered 2, after V lost 4 bases and J lost 2 bases. Germline V gives CDR1 MDHEN, CDR2 SYDVKM. CDR3 length equals 14 residues. The CDR3 reads CASSWTSEQETQYF. The CDR3 DNA reads TGTGCCAGCAGTTGGACTAGCGAACAAGAGACCCAGTACTTC.

The chain recombines TRBV2 with TRBJ2-7, with D possibly being TRBD2 (5 bases). Germline CDR1 SNHLY, CDR2 FYNNEI. V was clipped by 6 bases and J by 0 bases, with 21 bases between them. The CDR3 is 17 residues long. The CDR3, as DNA: TGTGCCAGCAGGCACGTAGACTACACGTCCCGCTCCTACGAGCAGTACTTC. Amino acids: CASRHVDYTSRSYEQYF.

The chain carries TRBV4-1 and TRBJ1-5; TRBD1 matches at 7 bases. V lost 7 bases, J lost 6 bases, and 15 bases stayed unmatched. In germline, CDR1 is MGHRA, CDR2 YSYEKL. The CDR3 runs 16 residues. Here the CDR3 reads CASNPIPGGEGQPQHF. CDR3 DNA: TGCGCCAGCAATCCTATTCCAGGGGGTGAGGGTCAGCCCCAGCATTTT.

The V call is TRBV24-1, the J call TRBJ2-3, with 10 nucleotides matching TRBD2. The CDR3 is made up of 16 amino acids. The V gene's germline CDR1 is KGHDR and CDR2 SFDVKD. The V gene end was trimmed by 7 bases and the J gene end by 2 bases; junction bases not matched to a gene: 8. The CDR3 sequence is CATSATGLANTDTQYF. The DNA of the CDR3 is TGTGCCACCAGCGCGACGGGACTAGCGAACACAGATACGCAGTATTTT.

V gene TRBV7-9 combines with J gene TRBJ2-7; weak D call: TRBD2 (5 bases). V dropped 5 bases and J dropped 0 bases, with 14 bases sitting between them. This CDR3 region has 15 residues. In germline, CDR1 is SEHNR, CDR2 FQNEAQ (reference sequence). CDR3 residues: CASSQQLGSSYEQYF. The DNA of the CDR3 is TGTGCCAGCAGCCAACAATTGGGGAGCTCCTACGAGCAGTACTTC.

With regard to this clone: Within the sample, other DNA sequences also encode this same CDR3. V is TRBV18 and J is TRBJ1-5, with D perhaps matching TRBD1 (5 bases). Germline V lookup: CDR1 KGHSH, CDR2 LQKENI. Deletions cut 2 bases from V and 6 bases from J, with 8 bases between. The CDR3 totals 13 residues. CDR3 sequence reads: CASSPGAGQPQHF. CDR3 nucleotide sequence: TGTGCCAGCTCACCAGGGGCCGGTCAGCCCCAGCATTTT.

This clone turned up a few times. This chain connects TRBV4-1 to TRBJ1-3; a possible D gene is TRBD1 (5 bases). This CDR3 is 16 amino acids long. Deletions cut 0 bases from V and 0 bases from J, with 9 bases between. Germline CDR1 and CDR2: MGHRA and YSYEKL. CDR3: CASSQDTGLSGNTIYF. CDR3 nucleotides: TGCGCCAGCAGCCAAGATACAGGCCTCTCTGGAAACACCATATATTTT.

This chain uses TRBV7-2 with TRBJ2-1; no definite D call. The CDR3 is 16 residues long. Trimming stripped 7 bases from V and 7 bases from J, with 23 bases between. Per the germline V gene, CDR1 is SGHTA and CDR2 is FQGNSA. The CDR3 nucleotides read TGTGCCAGCACCCCGGAGCCCGTCCGGAGTCGTAATGAGCAGTTCTTC. Encoded protein: CASTPEPVRSRNEQFF.

The chain couples TRBV9 to TRBJ1-4, with D tentatively TRBD1 (5 bases). The CDR3 spans 18 residues. The V gene's germline CDR1 is SGDLS and CDR2 YYNGEE. V lost 0 bases, J lost 8 bases, and 23 bases lay in between. This chain's CDR3 is CASSVAGGARGVGEKLFF. The CDR3 nucleotides read TGTGCCAGCAGCGTAGCGGGAGGAGCGAGGGGCGTTGGGGAAAAACTGTTTTTT.

The chain is built from TRBV9 and TRBJ1-2, with TRBD1 matching 8 bases. The germline V gene encodes CDR1 SGDLS and CDR2 YYNGEE. The CDR3 covers 16 residues. The ends lost 1 base at V and 1 base at J; junction bases unmatched: 6. DNA of the CDR3: TGTGCCAGCAGCGTAACCCCAGGGGGCTATAACTATGGCTACACCTTC. Its translation is CASSVTPGGYNYGYTF.

The J gene is TRBJ1-5, the V gene TRBV2; 10 positions agree with TRBD1. V lost 10 bases to trimming and J lost 5 bases; unmatched junction nucleotides: 8. Looked up from germline, CDR1 is SNHLY and CDR2 is FYNNEI. The CDR3 consists of 14 residues. The CDR3 nucleotides are TGTGCCACCTACCGGGACAGGGGACATCAGCCCCAGCATTTT. Amino acids: CATYRDRGHQPQHF.

The genes are TRBV11-2 and TRBJ2-1; TRBD2 aligns across 7 bases. This CDR3 is built from 16 residues. J gave up 0 bases and V 5 bases, and 7 bases lay outside the gene matches. CDR1 is SGHAT and CDR2 is FQNNGV in the germline V gene. CDR3 region: CASSSLAERSYNEQFF. The CDR3, as DNA: TGTGCCAGCAGCAGCCTAGCGGAGCGCTCCTACAATGAGCAGTTCTTC. The whole variable domain, remainder taken from reference TRBV11-2 and TRBJ2-1, is EAGVAQSPRYKIIEKRQSVAFWCNPISGHATLYWYQQILGQGPKLLIQFQNNGVVDDSQLPKDRFSAERLKGVDSTLKIQPAKLEDSAVYLCASSSLAERSYNEQFFGPGTRLTVL.

This clone was seen only once. The V call is TRBV2, the J call TRBJ2-1; the match to TRBD2 covers 8 bases. With 1 base clipped from V and 3 bases from J, the junction kept 5 bases outside the gene matches. The CDR3 is made up of 16 amino acids. Germline-derived CDR1 and CDR2 are SNHLY and FYNNEI. The CDR3 sequence: CASSEEGRGVYNEQFF. CDR3 in DNA: TGTGCCAGCAGTGAAGAAGGGCGGGGGGTCTACAATGAGCAGTTCTTC.

The chain links TRBV19 to TRBJ1-4; no reliable D call. This CDR3 is 15 amino acids long. V lost 5 bases and J lost 1, with 11 bases in between. In germline, CDR1 is LNHDA, CDR2 SQIVND (reference sequence). DNA for the CDR3: TGTGCCAGTAGTCGTACGCGGGAAACTAATGAAAAACTGTTTTTT. Encoded protein: CASSRTRETNEKLFF.

The chain couples TRBV5-1 to TRBJ1-1, with D possibly matching TRBD1 (5 bases). CDR1 and CDR2 (germline): SGHRS, YFSETQ. The length of the CDR3 is 15 residues. V lost 4 bases to trimming and J lost 4 bases, with 17 bases between them. CDR3 sequence (DNA): TGCGCCAGCAGCCCCAGTGGGGTTCAGGGCACTGAAGCTTTCTTT. Amino acids: CASSPSGVQGTEAFF. The whole variable domain, filled in from reference TRBV5-1 and TRBJ1-1, reads KAGVTQTPRYLIKTRGQQVTLSCSPISGHRSVSWYQQTPGQGLQFLFEYFSETQRNKGNFPGRFSGRQFSNSRSEMNVSTLELGDSALYLCASSPSGVQGTEAFFGQGTRLTVV.

The V gene is TRBV5-5, the J gene TRBJ1-6; D perhaps matches TRBD1 (6 bases). This CDR3 region has 13 residues. The germline CDR1 and CDR2 sequences are SGHKS and YYEKEE (reference sequence). Deletions cut 5 bases from V and 10 bases from J, with 13 bases between. The CDR3 loop is CASSQGSVSPLHF. DNA of the CDR3: TGTGCCAGCAGTCAGGGGTCTGTCTCACCCCTCCACTTT.

The chain employs TRBV24-1 and TRBJ1-1; D is ambiguous. With 3 bases removed from V and 7 bases from J, the gap between germline ends came to 11 bases. This CDR3 comprises 13 residues. Germline lookup yields CDR1 KGHDR and CDR2 SFDVKD. DNA of the CDR3: TGTGCCACCAGTGATGGGTTGGGGAGTGAAGCTTTCTTT. This encodes CATSDGLGSEAFF.